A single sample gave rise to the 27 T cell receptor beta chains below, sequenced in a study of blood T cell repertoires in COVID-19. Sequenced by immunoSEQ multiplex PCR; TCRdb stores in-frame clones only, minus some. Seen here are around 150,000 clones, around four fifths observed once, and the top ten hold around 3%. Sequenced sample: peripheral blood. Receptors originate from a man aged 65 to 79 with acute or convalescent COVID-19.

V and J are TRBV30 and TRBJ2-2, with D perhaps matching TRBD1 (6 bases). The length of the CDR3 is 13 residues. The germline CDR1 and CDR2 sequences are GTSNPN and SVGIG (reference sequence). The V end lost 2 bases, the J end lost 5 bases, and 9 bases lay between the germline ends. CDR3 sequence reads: CAWSSRGTGELFF. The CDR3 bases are TGTGCCTGGAGTTCCAGGGGAACCGGGGAGCTGTTTTTT.

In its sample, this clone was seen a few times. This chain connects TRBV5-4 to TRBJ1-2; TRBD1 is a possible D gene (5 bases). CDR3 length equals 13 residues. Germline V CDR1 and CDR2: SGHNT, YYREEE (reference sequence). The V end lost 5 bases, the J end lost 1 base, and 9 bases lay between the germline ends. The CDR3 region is CASRLDSNYGYTF. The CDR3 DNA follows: TGTGCCAGCAGATTAGACAGTAACTATGGCTACACCTTC. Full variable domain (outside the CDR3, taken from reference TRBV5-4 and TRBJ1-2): ETGVTQSPTHLIKTRGQQVTLRCSSQSGHNTVSWYQQALGQGPQFIFQYYREEENGRGNFPPRFSGLQFPNYSSELNVNALELDDSALYLCASRLDSNYGYTFGSGTRLTVV.

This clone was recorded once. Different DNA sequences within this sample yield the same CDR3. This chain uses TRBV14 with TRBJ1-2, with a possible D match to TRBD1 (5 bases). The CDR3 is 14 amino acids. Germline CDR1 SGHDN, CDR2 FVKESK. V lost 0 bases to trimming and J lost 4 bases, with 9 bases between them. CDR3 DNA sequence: TGTGCCAGCAGCCAAGATCTGGGGGGCTATGGCTACACCTTC. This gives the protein CASSQDLGGYGYTF.

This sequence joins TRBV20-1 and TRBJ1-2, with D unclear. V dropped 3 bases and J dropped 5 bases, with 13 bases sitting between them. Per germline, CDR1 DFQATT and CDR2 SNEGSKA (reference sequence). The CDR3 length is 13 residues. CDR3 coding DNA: TGCAGTGCTAGTGCCCAGCGGGTTTATGGCTACACCTTC. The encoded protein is CSASAQRVYGYTF.

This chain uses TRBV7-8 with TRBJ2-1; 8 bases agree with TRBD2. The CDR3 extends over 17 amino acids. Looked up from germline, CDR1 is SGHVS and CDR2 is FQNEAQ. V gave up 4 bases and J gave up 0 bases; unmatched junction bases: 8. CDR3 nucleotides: TGTGCCAGCAGCTCAGCGGGGGCCTCTGTCTCCTACAATGAGCAGTTCTTC. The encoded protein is CASSSAGASVSYNEQFF.

CDR3 loop: CASSEGGQGSGNTQYF. In nucleotides, the CDR3 is TGTGCCAGCAGTGAGGGCGGACAGGGCTCGGGTAATACGCAGTATTTT. V is TRBV6-1 and J is TRBJ2-3; TRBD1 agrees at 8 bases. Losses at the gene ends were 3 bases for V and 7 bases for J; bases not matched to a gene: 12. Germline-derived CDR1 and CDR2 are MNHNS and SASEGT. The CDR3 has 16 amino acids.

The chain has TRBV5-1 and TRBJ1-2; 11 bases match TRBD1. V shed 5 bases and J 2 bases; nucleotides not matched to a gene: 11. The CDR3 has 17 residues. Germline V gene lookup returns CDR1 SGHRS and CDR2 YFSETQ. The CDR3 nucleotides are TGCGCCAGCAGTTGGACAGGGGGCAGAGAGGAAAACTATGGCTACACCTTC. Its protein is CASSWTGGREENYGYTF. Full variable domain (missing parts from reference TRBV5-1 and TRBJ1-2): KAGVTQTPRYLIKTRGQQVTLSCSPISGHRSVSWYQQTPGQGLQFLFEYFSETQRNKGNFPGRFSGRQFSNSRSEMNVSTLELGDSALYLCASSWTGGREENYGYTFGSGTRLTVV.

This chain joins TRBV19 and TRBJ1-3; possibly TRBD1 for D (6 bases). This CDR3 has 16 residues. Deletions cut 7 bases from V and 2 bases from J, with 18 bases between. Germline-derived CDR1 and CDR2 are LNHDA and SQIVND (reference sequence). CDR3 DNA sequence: TGTGCCAGTACGCCGATATTGACAGGCACTGGAAACACCATATATTTT. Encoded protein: CASTPILTGTGNTIYF.

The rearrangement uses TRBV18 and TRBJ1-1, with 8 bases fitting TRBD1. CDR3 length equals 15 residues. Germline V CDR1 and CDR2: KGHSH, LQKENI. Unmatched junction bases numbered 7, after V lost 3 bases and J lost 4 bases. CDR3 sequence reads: CASSPGQARSTEAFF. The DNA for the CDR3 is TGTGCCAGCTCACCGGGACAGGCCAGAAGCACTGAAGCTTTCTTT.

The CDR3 loop is CASSLGRRPPEQYF. The CDR3 DNA reads TGTGCCAGCAGTTTGGGCAGGCGACCCCCGGAGCAGTACTTC. The chain joins TRBV28 to TRBJ2-7; D is unresolved. The germline V gene encodes CDR1 MDHEN and CDR2 SYDVKM. The CDR3 loop spans 14 amino acids. Between the trimmed V and J ends, which lost 3 bases and 7 bases, there was a span of 16 bases.

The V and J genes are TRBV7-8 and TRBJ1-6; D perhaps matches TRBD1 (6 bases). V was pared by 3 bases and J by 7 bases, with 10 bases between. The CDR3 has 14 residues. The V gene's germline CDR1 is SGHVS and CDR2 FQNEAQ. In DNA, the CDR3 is TGTGCCAGCAGCTTTGACAGGTTGAATTCACCCCTCCACTTT. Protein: CASSFDRLNSPLHF.

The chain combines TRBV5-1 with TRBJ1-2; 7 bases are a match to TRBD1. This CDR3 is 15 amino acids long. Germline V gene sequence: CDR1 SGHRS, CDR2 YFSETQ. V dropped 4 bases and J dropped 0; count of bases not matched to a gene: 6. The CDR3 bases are TGCGCCAGCAGCCAAGGGACAGAAACTAACTATGGCTACACCTTC. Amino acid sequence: CASSQGTETNYGYTF.

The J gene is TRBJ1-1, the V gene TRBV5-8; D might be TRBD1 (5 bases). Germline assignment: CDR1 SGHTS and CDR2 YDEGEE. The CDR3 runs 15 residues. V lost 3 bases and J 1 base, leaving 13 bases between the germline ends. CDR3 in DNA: TGTGCCAGCAGCTGGGGGGTGGCGCGGAACACTGAAGCTTTCTTT. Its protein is CASSWGVARNTEAFF.

The CDR3 region is CASSLVGGAEAFF. CDR3 nucleotides: TGTGCCAGCAGCTTAGTAGGGGGGGCTGAAGCTTTCTTT. The rearrangement links TRBV7-2 to TRBJ1-1; D possibly corresponds to TRBD1 (6 bases). Germline V gives CDR1 SGHTA, CDR2 FQGNSA. This CDR3 is 13 amino acids long. V lost 1 base, J lost 6 bases, and 9 bases lay in between.

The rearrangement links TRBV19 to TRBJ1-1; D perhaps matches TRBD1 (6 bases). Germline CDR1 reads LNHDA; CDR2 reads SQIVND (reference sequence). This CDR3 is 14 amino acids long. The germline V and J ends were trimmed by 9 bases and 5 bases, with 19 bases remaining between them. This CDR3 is CASLEERGGTEAFF. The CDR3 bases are TGTGCCAGCCTGGAGGAAAGGGGGGGAACTGAAGCTTTCTTT.

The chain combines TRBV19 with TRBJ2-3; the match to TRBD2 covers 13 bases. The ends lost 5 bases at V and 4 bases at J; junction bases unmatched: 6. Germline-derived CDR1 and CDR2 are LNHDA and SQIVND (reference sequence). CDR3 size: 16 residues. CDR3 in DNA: TGTGCCAGTAGTCGGACTAGCGGGAGAACCGCAGATACGCAGTATTTT. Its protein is CASSRTSGRTADTQYF.

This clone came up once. CDR3 sequence reads: CASSLGPTGQETQYF. CDR3 sequence (DNA): TGTGCCAGCAGCTTAGGACCGACGGGCCAAGAGACCCAGTACTTC. V gene TRBV7-9 combines with J gene TRBJ2-5; D not resolved. V shed 1 base and J shed 1 base, with 10 bases lying between them. The CDR3 contains 15 residues. CDR1 is SEHNR and CDR2 is FQNEAQ in the germline V gene (reference sequence).

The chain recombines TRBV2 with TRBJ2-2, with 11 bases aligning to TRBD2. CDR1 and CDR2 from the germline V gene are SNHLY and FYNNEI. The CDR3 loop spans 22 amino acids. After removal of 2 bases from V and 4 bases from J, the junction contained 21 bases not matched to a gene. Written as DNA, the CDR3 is TGTGCCAGCAGTGAACGACGCCGCATCATAGCGGGGGGGCGTTTAGGCACCGGGGAGCTGTTTTTT. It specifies CASSERRRIIAGGRLGTGELFF.

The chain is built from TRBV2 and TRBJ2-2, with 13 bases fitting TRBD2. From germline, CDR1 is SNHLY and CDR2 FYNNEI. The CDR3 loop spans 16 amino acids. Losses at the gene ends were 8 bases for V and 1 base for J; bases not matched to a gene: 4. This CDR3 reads CASATSGGQNTGELFF. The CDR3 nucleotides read TGTGCCAGCGCGACTAGCGGGGGGCAGAACACCGGGGAGCTGTTTTTT.

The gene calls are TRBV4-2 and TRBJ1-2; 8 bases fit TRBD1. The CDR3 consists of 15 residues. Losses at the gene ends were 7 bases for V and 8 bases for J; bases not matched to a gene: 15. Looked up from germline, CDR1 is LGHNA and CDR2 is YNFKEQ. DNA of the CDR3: TGTGCCAGCACCCTTGGTCTCGGACAGGGTATCGGCTACACCTTC. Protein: CASTLGLGQGIGYTF.

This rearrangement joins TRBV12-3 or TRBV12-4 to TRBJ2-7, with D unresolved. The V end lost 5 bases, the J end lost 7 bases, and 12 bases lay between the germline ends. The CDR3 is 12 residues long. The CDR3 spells CASSPGAGEQYF. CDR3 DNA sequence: TGTGCCAGCAGTCCCGGAGCTGGGGAGCAGTACTTC.

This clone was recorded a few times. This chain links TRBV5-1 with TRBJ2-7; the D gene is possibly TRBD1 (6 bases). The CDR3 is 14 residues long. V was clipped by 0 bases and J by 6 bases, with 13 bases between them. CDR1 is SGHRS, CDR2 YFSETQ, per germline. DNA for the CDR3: TGCGCCAGCAGCTTGGTTGGCCAAGGGGGCGAGCAGTACTTC. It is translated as CASSLVGQGGEQYF. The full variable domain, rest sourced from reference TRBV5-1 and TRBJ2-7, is KAGVTQTPRYLIKTRGQQVTLSCSPISGHRSVSWYQQTPGQGLQFLFEYFSETQRNKGNFPGRFSGRQFSNSRSEMNVSTLELGDSALYLCASSLVGQGGEQYFGPGTRLTVT.

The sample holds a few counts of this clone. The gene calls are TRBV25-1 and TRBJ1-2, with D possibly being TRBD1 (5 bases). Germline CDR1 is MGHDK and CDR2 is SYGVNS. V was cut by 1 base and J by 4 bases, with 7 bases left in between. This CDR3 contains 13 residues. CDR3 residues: CASSESGIYGYTF. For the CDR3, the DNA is TGTGCCAGCAGTGAATCAGGGATCTATGGCTACACCTTC.

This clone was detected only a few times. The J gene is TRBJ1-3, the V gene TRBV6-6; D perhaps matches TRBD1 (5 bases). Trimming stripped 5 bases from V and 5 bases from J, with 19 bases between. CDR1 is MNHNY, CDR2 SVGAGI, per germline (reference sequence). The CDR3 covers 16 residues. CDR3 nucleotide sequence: TGTGCCAGCAGTACCCTCCAGGGCCAAGGAAGAAACACCATATATTTT. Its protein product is CASSTLQGQGRNTIYF.

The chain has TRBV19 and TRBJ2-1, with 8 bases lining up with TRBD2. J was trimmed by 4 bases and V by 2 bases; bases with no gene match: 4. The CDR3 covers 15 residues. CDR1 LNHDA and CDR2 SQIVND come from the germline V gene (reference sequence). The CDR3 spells CASSINGGGYNEQFF. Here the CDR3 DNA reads TGTGCCAGTAGTATAAATGGCGGGGGGTACAATGAGCAGTTCTTC.

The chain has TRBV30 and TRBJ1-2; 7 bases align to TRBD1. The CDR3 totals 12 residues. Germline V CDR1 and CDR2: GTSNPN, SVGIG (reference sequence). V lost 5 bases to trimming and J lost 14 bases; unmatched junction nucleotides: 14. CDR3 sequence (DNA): TGTGCCTGGGCACCTATCCCAGGGGGTTGTACCTTC. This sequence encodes CAWAPIPGGCTF.

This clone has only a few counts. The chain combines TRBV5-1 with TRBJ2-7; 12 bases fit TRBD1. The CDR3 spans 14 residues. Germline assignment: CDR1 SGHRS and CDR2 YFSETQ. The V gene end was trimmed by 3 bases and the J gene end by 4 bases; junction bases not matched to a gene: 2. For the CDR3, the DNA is TGCGCCAGCAGCTGGGACAGGGGGCAATACGAGCAGTACTTC. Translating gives CASSWDRGQYEQYF.